What follows are 20 T cell receptor beta chains derived from one specimen sequenced in a study of cytomegalovirus exposure and HLA in healthy donors. 60 Vbeta and 13 Jbeta primers were used in PCR. Produced via immunoSEQ multiplex PCR; TCRdb's table is partial and in-frame only. The sample shows 150,000 to 250,000 clones, just over 75% of them seen only once. Input material: PBMCs. The receptor set was obtained from a man aged 25 to 40 in good health and CMV-seronegative.

The rearrangement joins TRBV6-1 to TRBJ2-7; TRBD2 is a possible D gene (6 bases). The CDR3 loop spans 12 amino acids. CDR1 and CDR2 (germline): MNHNS, SASEGT. V shed 5 bases and J shed 5 bases, with 10 bases lying between them. CDR3 residues: CASSKRTNEQYF. The CDR3 nucleotides are TGTGCCAGCAGTAAGCGGACTAACGAGCAGTACTTC.

This rearrangement joins TRBV5-1 to TRBJ1-2; no reliable D call. Germline CDR1 SGHRS, CDR2 YFSETQ. The CDR3 has 15 amino acids. V lost 0 bases and J lost 8, with 17 bases in between. CDR3 in DNA: TGCGCCAGCAGCTTGGCCGAAGCCTTAAGAGGCGGCTACACCTTC. Amino acid sequence: CASSLAEALRGGYTF.

The chain employs TRBV5-1 and TRBJ2-3, with 8 nucleotides matching TRBD2. The ends lost 0 bases at V and 2 bases at J; junction bases unmatched: 11. Germline lookup yields CDR1 SGHRS and CDR2 YFSETQ. The CDR3 is 18 residues long. CDR3 bases: TGCGCCAGCAGCTTGGGTAGGGAGCGGGAGCGGTTCACAGATACGCAGTATTTT. As protein: CASSLGRERERFTDTQYF.

This chain joins TRBV9 and TRBJ2-2, with TRBD1 identical over 8 bases. V shed 3 bases, J shed 5 bases, and the junction held 3 bases outside the gene matches. Germline CDR1 reads SGDLS; CDR2 reads YYNGEE. This CDR3 comprises 14 residues. CDR3 sequence: CASSAGQGTGELFF. The CDR3 DNA reads as TGTGCCAGCAGCGCTGGACAGGGAACCGGGGAGCTGTTTTTT.

The chain couples TRBV5-1 to TRBJ1-5, with D uncertain. Trimming shortened V by 0 bases and J by 4 bases, and 11 bases separated the two germline ends. The germline V gene has CDR1 SGHRS and CDR2 YFSETQ. This CDR3 has 15 residues. The CDR3 loop reads CASSLGPGTNQPQHF. DNA of the CDR3: TGCGCCAGCAGCTTGGGGCCAGGAACTAATCAGCCCCAGCATTTT.

J is TRBJ1-3 and V is TRBV10-3; D remains ambiguous. Germline V gene lookup returns CDR1 ENHRY and CDR2 SYGVKD. This CDR3 region has 14 residues. V dropped 8 bases and J dropped 0 bases, with 11 bases sitting between them. The CDR3 here is CAILDTHSGNTIYF. The CDR3 DNA sequence: TGTGCCATCCTCGACACCCACTCTGGAAACACCATATATTTT.

This chain uses TRBV6-5 with TRBJ2-5; D not certain. With 6 bases removed from V and 5 bases from J, the gap between germline ends came to 7 bases. The CDR3 is 11 residues long. The germline gives CDR1 MNHEY, CDR2 SVGAGI. The CDR3 loop reads CASRKRETQYF. The CDR3, as DNA: TGTGCCAGCAGAAAGAGGGAGACCCAGTACTTC.

The chain links TRBV9 to TRBJ1-2, with 7 positions matching TRBD1. Germline CDR1 reads SGDLS; CDR2 reads YYNGEE. The CDR3 consists of 13 residues. The junction had 7 bases not matched to a gene; V was cut back by 4 bases and J by 7 bases. This CDR3 reads CASSQEQGGGYTF. The CDR3 region has the DNA TGTGCCAGCAGCCAAGAGCAGGGGGGTGGCTACACCTTC.

The chain has TRBV28 and TRBJ2-7, with a possible D match to TRBD1 (6 bases). The germline V gene encodes CDR1 MDHEN and CDR2 SYDVKM. V was shortened by 6 bases and J by 4 bases, with 19 bases between the two germline ends. The CDR3 is 15 residues long. The chain's CDR3 is CASRQPSGAVYEQYF. DNA of the CDR3: TGTGCCAGCAGACAGCCCTCAGGGGCTGTATACGAGCAGTACTTC.

This clone has more than one count but fewer than ten. The chain links TRBV5-1 to TRBJ1-4; perhaps TRBD1 as D (6 bases). The CDR3 extends over 16 amino acids. CDR1 and CDR2 from the germline V gene are SGHRS and YFSETQ. Trimming took 0 bases from V and 5 from J, leaving 14 bases between them. The CDR3 sequence: CASSLDQGLRNEKLFF. DNA of the CDR3: TGCGCCAGCAGCTTGGATCAGGGGTTGAGGAATGAAAAACTGTTTTTT.

Here the CDR3 DNA reads TGTGCCACCTTAAGGACACCCAATTCGAACACTGAAGCTTTCTTT. Translation: CATLRTPNSNTEAFF. The chain employs TRBV28 and TRBJ1-1; weak D call: TRBD1 (5 bases). The CDR3 consists of 15 residues. V lost 10 bases, J lost 1 base, and 19 bases lay in between. The V gene's germline CDR1 is MDHEN and CDR2 SYDVKM.

This sequence joins TRBV2 and TRBJ2-5; 10 nucleotides agree with TRBD2. The CDR3 covers 16 residues. Losses at the gene ends were 6 bases for V and 4 bases for J; bases not matched to a gene: 11. CDR1 SNHLY and CDR2 FYNNEI come from the germline V gene. CDR3 DNA sequence: TGTGCCAGCAGCCGCGGACTAGCGGAGCATTTAGAGACCCAGTACTTC. Translation gives CASSRGLAEHLETQYF.

The gene calls are TRBV5-1 and TRBJ2-5; the D gene is possibly TRBD2 (6 bases). The CDR3 has 14 amino acids. The germline CDR1 and CDR2 sequences are SGHRS and YFSETQ. V was clipped by 4 bases and J by 4 bases, with 14 bases between them. The CDR3 DNA follows: TGCGCCAGCAGCCTCGGGTGGAGGGGAGAGACCCAGTACTTC. It encodes CASSLGWRGETQYF.

The rearrangement links TRBV5-1 to TRBJ1-2, with unresolved D. The germline gives CDR1 SGHRS, CDR2 YFSETQ. The CDR3 has 14 amino acids. V lost 0 bases, J lost 2 bases, and 8 bases lay in between. CDR3 DNA sequence: TGCGCCAGCAGCTTGGACAACGGGAACTATGGCTACACCTTC. Its translation is CASSLDNGNYGYTF. Variable domain in full (rest from reference TRBV5-1 and TRBJ1-2): KAGVTQTPRYLIKTRGQQVTLSCSPISGHRSVSWYQQTPGQGLQFLFEYFSETQRNKGNFPGRFSGRQFSNSRSEMNVSTLELGDSALYLCASSLDNGNYGYTFGSGTRLTVV.

The CDR3 loop is CASSSTGNTEAFF. The DNA for the CDR3 is TGCGCCAGCAGCTCGACAGGGAACACTGAAGCTTTCTTT. The chain employs TRBV5-1 and TRBJ1-1, with D perhaps matching TRBD1 (6 bases). The V end was cut by 3 bases, the J end by 1 base, with 7 bases between. The germline V gene has CDR1 SGHRS and CDR2 YFSETQ. This CDR3 is built from 13 residues.

This clone was recorded many times. The rearrangement uses TRBV6-4 and TRBJ2-2; a possible D gene is TRBD2 (5 bases). Trimming took off 3 bases at V and 3 bases at J, with 5 bases between the two ends. CDR1 is MRHNA, CDR2 SNTAGT, per germline. This CDR3 region has 13 residues. As DNA, the CDR3 is TGTGCCAGCAGTGAGCGGGACACCGGGGAGCTGTTTTTT. Residues: CASSERDTGELFF.

The table lists this clone with a count of one. CDR3 nucleotides: TGCGCCAGCAGTCACGACGGGACAGGGGGCACTGGGGCCAACGTCCTGACTTTC. Encoded protein: CASSHDGTGGTGANVLTF. This chain uses TRBV23-1 with TRBJ2-6; 12 bases fit TRBD1. TRBV23-1 is marked as an open reading frame, function uncertain. This CDR3 has 18 residues. V shed 3 bases, J shed 2 bases, and the junction held 5 bases outside the gene matches.

This clone was picked up one time. The V and J genes are TRBV27 and TRBJ2-1, with 8 positions matching TRBD2. V was pared by 3 bases and J by 2 bases, with 18 bases of the junction left unmatched. The CDR3 totals 20 residues. Germline values: CDR1 MNHEY, CDR2 SMNVEV (reference sequence). The CDR3 nucleotides are TGTGCCAGCAGTTTGTCCTCCTTGGGAGTAGCGGGAACGGCCTACAATGAGCAGTTCTTC. It yields the protein CASSLSSLGVAGTAYNEQFF.

This sequence joins TRBV9 and TRBJ2-1, with TRBD1 matching 11 bases. The CDR3 has 15 residues. Germline CDR1 and CDR2: SGDLS and YYNGEE. V lost 0 bases to trimming and J lost 6 bases; unmatched junction nucleotides: 2. The CDR3 nucleotides are TGTGCCAGCAGCGTAGGTGGGACAGGGGGCAATGAGCAGTTCTTC. Protein sequence: CASSVGGTGGNEQFF.

The V gene is TRBV10-2, the J gene TRBJ2-7, with D perhaps TRBD2 (5 bases). The CDR3 sequence is 13 residues long. Trimming took off 5 bases at V and 0 bases at J, with 8 bases between the two ends. Per the germline V gene, CDR1 is WSHSY and CDR2 is SAAADI. CDR3 amino acids: CASSHGSSYEQYF. In nucleotides, the CDR3 is TGCGCCAGCAGTCATGGGAGCTCCTACGAGCAGTACTTC.